Listed below are T cell receptor beta chains from one sample, sequenced in a study of cytomegalovirus exposure and HLA in healthy donors. Profiling relied on immunoSEQ multiplex PCR, and the TCRdb table lists in-frame clones only, not all of them. The sample consists of some 100,000 clones, around 77% of them appearing once. The material sequenced was PBMCs. Source of these receptors: a man between 50 and 59 years old in good health and CMV-seropositive. Both conserved end residues are trimmed from each CDR3. Size values are once, few and many counts, or a class for expanded clones, and some rows have none.

clone_size j_call v_call cdr3_aa
NA TRBJ2-5 TRBV7-2 ASSLEGRGRGETQY
once TRBJ1-6 TRBV13 ASSLGNRGNSPLH
few TRBJ2-7 TRBV7-2 ASGRRGSYEQY
NA TRBJ2-7 TRBV28 ASSRTAKLSYEQY
few TRBJ1-2 TRBV7-2 ASSLAGQGKGGYT
NA TRBJ2-1 TRBV7-2 ASSLRLRPDGDEQF
NA TRBJ1-3 TRBV6-1 ASSGWTGTGNTIY
NA TRBJ2-7 TRBV28 ASSASTVTH
NA TRBJ2-7 TRBV2 ASKDWGLAGREQY
few TRBJ2-5 TRBV5-1 ASSLMTGEETQY
NA TRBJ2-5 TRBV2 ASSGGRWTQY
NA TRBJ2-5 TRBV5-1 ASRDNQETQY
NA TRBJ2-7 TRBV28 ASSLRDRGSEQY
NA TRBJ2-5 TRBV4-1 ASSLRYGNQEAQY
NA TRBJ2-2 TRBV11-2 ASSQGQSLGTGELF
NA TRBJ1-1 TRBV4-1 ASSSRGGTEAF
once TRBJ2-7 TRBV5-4 ASRPKGQGVLHEQY
few TRBJ1-1 TRBV7-9 ASSSTGERAEAF
once TRBJ1-5 TRBV5-8 ASSQDNNQPQH
NA TRBJ2-5 TRBV7-2 ASSSRSGGRETQY
few TRBJ1-3 TRBV5-1 ASSMAGNSGNTIY
NA TRBJ2-7 TRBV27 ASSLAGGYEQY
NA TRBJ2-2 TRBV2 ASRSQGNTGELF
once TRBJ2-7 TRBV7-9 ASSLGGSLSYEQY
few TRBJ1-5 TRBV4-1 ASSQSQGIQPQH
NA TRBJ2-7 TRBV5-5 ASSVWDREFNEQY
NA TRBJ1-2 TRBV7-8 ASSLEHGRRGYT
once TRBJ1-5 TRBV30 AWSLGSQQPQH
once TRBJ1-2 TRBV28 ASSLSARTGAGGYGYT
once TRBJ1-1 TRBV11-1 ASSLDRQKSEAF
NA TRBJ2-7 TRBV5-1 ASSLLVAGSSYEQY
NA TRBJ2-7 TRBV5-1 ASSLPNRGAGYEQY